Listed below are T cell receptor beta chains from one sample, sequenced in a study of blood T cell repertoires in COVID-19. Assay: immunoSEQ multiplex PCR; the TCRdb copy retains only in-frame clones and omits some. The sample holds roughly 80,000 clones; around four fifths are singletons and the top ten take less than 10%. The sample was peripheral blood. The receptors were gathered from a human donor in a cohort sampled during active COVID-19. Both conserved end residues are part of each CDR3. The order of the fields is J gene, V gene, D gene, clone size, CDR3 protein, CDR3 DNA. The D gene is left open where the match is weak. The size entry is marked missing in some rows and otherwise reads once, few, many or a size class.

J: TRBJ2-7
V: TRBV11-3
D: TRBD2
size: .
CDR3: CASSLDPGGSYEQYF
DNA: TGTGCCAGCAGCTTAGATCCGGGGGGTTCCTACGAGCAGTACTTC

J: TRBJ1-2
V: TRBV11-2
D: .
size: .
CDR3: CASSSRLNYGYTF
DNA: TGTGCCAGCTCGAGTCGACTTAACTATGGCTACACCTTC

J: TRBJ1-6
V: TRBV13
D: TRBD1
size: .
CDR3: CASSSRGQGNSPLHF
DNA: TGTGCCAGCAGCTCGCGCGGACAGGGGAATTCACCCCTCCACTTT

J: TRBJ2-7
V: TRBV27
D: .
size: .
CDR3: CASSRLTPGSSYEQYF
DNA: TGTGCCAGCAGCCGATTGACACCTGGAAGCTCCTACGAGCAGTACTTC

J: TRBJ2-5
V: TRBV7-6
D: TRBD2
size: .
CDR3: CASSSNGLAGGPGTQYF
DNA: TGTGCCAGCAGCTCCAATGGACTAGCGGGGGGACCAGGGACCCAGTACTTC

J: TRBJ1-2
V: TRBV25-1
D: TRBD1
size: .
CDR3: CASTSSGTGSRYTF
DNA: TGTGCCAGCACCTCTTCCGGGACAGGGTCTCGCTACACCTTC

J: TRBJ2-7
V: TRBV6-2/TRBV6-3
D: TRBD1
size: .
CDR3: CASSLRQGVWSGEQYF
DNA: TGTGCCAGCAGCCTGAGACAGGGGGTATGGTCTGGCGAGCAGTACTTC

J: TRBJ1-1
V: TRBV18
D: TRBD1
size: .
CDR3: CASSPDRGTEAFF
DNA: TGTGCCAGCTCACCTGACAGGGGGACTGAAGCTTTCTTT

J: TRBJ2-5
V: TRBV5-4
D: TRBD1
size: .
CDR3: CASSKGPGQSQETQYF
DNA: TGTGCCAGCAGTAAAGGTCCGGGACAGTCCCAAGAGACCCAGTACTTC

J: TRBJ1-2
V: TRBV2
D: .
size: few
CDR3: CASSEARAGYTF
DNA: TGTGCCAGCAGTGAAGCCCGAGCTGGCTACACCTTC

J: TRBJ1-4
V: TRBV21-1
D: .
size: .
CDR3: CASSHRNSGRGKLFF
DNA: TGTGCCAGCAGCCATCGGAACTCCGGACGGGGAAAACTGTTTTTT

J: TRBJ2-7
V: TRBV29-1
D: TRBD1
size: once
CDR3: CSVGWQGVNEQYF
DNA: TGCAGCGTTGGATGGCAGGGGGTCAACGAGCAGTACTTC

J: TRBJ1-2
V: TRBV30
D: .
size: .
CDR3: CAWSPLRVGYTF
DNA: TGTGCCTGGAGTCCCCTCAGGGTAGGCTACACCTTC

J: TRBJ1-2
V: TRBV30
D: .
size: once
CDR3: CAWLRNRVNYGYTF
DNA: TGTGCCTGGCTGAGGAACAGGGTTAACTATGGCTACACCTTC

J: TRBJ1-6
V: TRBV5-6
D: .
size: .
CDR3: CASSSIYAPGANSPLHF
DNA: TGTGCCAGCAGCTCCATTTATGCCCCAGGGGCGAATTCACCCCTCCACTTT

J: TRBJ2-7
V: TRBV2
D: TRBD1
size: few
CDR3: CASRTTGSYEQYF
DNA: TGTGCCAGTAGAACGACAGGGTCCTACGAGCAGTACTTC

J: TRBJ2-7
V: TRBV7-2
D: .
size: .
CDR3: CASSWYRDSFGYEQYF
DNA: TGTGCCAGCAGCTGGTACCGAGACAGCTTTGGGTACGAGCAGTACTTC

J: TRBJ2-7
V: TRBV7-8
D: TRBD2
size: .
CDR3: CASSLAGTSGGYEQYF
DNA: TGTGCCAGCAGCTTAGCTGGGACTAGCGGGGGCTACGAGCAGTACTTC

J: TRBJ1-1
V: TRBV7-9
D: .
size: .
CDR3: CTSSLVDMNTEAFF
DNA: TGTACCAGCAGCTTAGTAGATATGAACACTGAAGCTTTCTTT

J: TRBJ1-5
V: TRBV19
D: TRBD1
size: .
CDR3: CASSGQGLSNQPQHF
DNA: TGTGCCAGTAGCGGACAGGGGCTAAGCAATCAGCCCCAGCATTTT

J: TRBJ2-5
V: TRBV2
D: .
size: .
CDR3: CASSPTSRETQYF
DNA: TGTGCCAGCAGTCCAACTAGTCGGGAGACCCAGTACTTC

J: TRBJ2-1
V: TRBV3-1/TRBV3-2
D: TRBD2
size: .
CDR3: CASSQDRGGVYNEQFF
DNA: TGTGCCAGCAGCCAAGATCGCGGGGGGGTCTACAATGAGCAGTTCTTC

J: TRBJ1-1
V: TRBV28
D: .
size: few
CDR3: CASETHMNTEAFF
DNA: TGTGCCAGTGAAACACACATGAACACTGAAGCTTTCTTT

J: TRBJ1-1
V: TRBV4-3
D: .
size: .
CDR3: CASSQALRTGEAFF
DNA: TGCGCCAGCAGCCAAGCCCTGAGAACAGGAGAAGCTTTCTTT

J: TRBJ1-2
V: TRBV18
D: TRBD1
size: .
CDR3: CASSPRDRGLGGYTF
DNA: TGTGCCAGCTCACCCCGGGACAGGGGGCTTGGTGGCTACACCTTC

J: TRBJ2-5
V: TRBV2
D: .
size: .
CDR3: CASSELGRQETQYF
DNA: TGTGCCAGCAGTGAGTTGGGCAGGCAAGAGACCCAGTACTTC

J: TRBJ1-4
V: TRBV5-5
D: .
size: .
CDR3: CASSINTDIQLFF
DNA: TGTGCCAGCAGTATCAATACAGACATCCAACTGTTTTTT

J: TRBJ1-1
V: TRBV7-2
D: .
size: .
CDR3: CASSLGRGNTEAFF
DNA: TGTGCCAGCAGCTTAGGGAGGGGGAACACTGAAGCTTTCTTT

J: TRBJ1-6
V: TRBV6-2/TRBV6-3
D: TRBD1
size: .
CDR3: CASSYLTGRNSPLHF
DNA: TGTGCCAGCAGTTACTTGACAGGGCGTAATTCACCCCTCCACTTT

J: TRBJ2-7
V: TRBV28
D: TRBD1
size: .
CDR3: CASSSLYRGKSYEQYF
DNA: TGTGCCAGCAGTTCACTCTACAGGGGAAAGAGCTACGAGCAGTACTTC

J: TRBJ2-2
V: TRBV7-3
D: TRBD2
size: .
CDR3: CASSSGTRASGELFF
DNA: TGTGCCAGCAGTTCCGGGACTAGAGCTTCCGGGGAGCTGTTTTTT

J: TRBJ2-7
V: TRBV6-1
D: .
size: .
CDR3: CASSETNSHGEQYF
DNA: TGTGCCAGCAGTGAAACCAACAGCCACGGCGAGCAGTACTTC

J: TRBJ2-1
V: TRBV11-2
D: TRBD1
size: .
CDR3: CASSPRDRGSYNEQFF
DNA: TGTGCCAGCAGCCCCCGGGACAGGGGGTCCTACAATGAGCAGTTCTTC

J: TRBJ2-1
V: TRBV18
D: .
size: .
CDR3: CASSPPSVDEQFF
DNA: TGTGCCAGCTCACCTCCTAGCGTCGATGAGCAGTTCTTC

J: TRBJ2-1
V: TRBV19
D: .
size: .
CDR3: CASSWTAEPYNEQFF
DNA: TGTGCCAGTAGTTGGACAGCTGAACCTTACAATGAGCAGTTCTTC

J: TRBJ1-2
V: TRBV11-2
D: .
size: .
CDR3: CASSPRTVTLGGYTF
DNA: TGTGCCAGCAGCCCGAGGACAGTCACCTTAGGAGGCTACACCTTC

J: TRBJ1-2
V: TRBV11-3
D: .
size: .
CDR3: CASATGTYGYTF
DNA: TGTGCCAGCGCTACGGGGACATATGGCTACACCTTC

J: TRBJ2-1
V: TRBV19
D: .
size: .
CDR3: CASRSYRGGYNEQFF
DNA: TGTGCCAGTAGATCTTACAGGGGGGGATACAATGAGCAGTTCTTC

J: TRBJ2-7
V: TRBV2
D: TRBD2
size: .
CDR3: CASSEGLAYEQYF
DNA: TGTGCCAGCAGTGAGGGACTAGCATACGAGCAGTACTTC

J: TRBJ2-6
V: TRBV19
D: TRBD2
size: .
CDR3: CASSPKGGDDSGANVLTF
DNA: TGTGCCAGTAGTCCCAAGGGAGGGGACGACTCTGGGGCCAACGTCCTGACTTTC

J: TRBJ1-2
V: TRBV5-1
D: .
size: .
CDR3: CASSLDSTHYGYTF
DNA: TGCGCCAGCAGCTTGGACAGTACACACTATGGCTACACCTTC

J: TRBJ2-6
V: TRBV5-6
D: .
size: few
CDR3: CASSSRRGGIDSGANVLTF
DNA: TGTGCCAGCAGCTCACGGAGAGGTGGTATAGACTCTGGGGCCAACGTCCTGACTTTC

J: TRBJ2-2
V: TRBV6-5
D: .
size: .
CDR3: CASSHGIYTGELFF
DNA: TGTGCCAGCAGCCACGGGATATACACCGGGGAGCTGTTTTTT

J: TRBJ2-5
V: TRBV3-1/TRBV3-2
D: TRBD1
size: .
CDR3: CASSPQGVETQYF
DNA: TGTGCCAGCAGCCCCCAGGGGGTGGAGACCCAGTACTTC

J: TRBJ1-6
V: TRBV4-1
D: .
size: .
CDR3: CASSQDGAPGFNSPLHF
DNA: TGCGCCAGCAGCCAAGATGGGGCCCCAGGTTTCAACTCACCCCTCCACTTT

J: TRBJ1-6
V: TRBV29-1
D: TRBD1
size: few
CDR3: CSVAQGGNSPLHF
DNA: TGCAGCGTTGCCCAGGGGGGTAATTCACCCCTCCACTTT

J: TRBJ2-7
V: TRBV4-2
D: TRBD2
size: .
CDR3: CASSHSGGQSYEQYF
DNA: TGTGCCAGCAGCCATAGCGGGGGGCAATCCTACGAGCAGTACTTC

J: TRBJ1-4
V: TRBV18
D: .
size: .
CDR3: CASSPPPGEKLFF
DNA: TGTGCCAGCTCACCCCCTCCCGGTGAAAAATTGTTTTTT

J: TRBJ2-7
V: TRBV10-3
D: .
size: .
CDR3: CALRGGGGQSYEQYF
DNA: TGTGCCCTCAGGGGGGGCGGGGGCCAATCCTACGAGCAGTACTTC

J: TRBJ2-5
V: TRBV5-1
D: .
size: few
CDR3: CASSLASAWETQYF
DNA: TGCGCCAGCAGCTTGGCCAGTGCCTGGGAGACCCAGTACTTC

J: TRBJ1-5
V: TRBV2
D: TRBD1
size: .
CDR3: CASSEEGAGLPQHF
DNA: TGTGCCAGCAGTGAAGAGGGGGCAGGGCTTCCCCAGCATTTT

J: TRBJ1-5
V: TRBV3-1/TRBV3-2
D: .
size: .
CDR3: CASSHVNLQPQHF
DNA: TGTGCCAGCAGCCACGTTAATCTTCAGCCCCAGCATTTT

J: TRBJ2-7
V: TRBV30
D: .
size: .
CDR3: CAWSEDSPYEQYF
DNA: TGTGCCTGGAGTGAGGACAGTCCCTACGAGCAGTACTTC

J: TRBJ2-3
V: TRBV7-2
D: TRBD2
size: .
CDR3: CASVRSGRTDTQYF
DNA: TGTGCCAGCGTAAGGAGCGGGAGGACAGATACGCAGTATTTT

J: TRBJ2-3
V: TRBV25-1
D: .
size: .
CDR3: CASSSYGTDTQYF
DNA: TGTGCCAGCAGTTCCTACGGGACAGATACGCAGTATTTT

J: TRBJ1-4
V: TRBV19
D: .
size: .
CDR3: CASSSRTSTNEKLFF
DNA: TGTGCCAGTAGTTCTCGGACATCAACTAATGAAAAACTGTTTTTT

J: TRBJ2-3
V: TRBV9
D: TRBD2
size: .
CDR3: CASSPQLAGRGADTQYF
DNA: TGTGCCAGCAGCCCTCAACTAGCGGGGAGGGGCGCGGATACGCAGTATTTT

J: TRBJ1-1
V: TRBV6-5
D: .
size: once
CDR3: CASGRGGTEAFF
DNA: TGTGCCAGCGGGAGGGGAGGCACTGAAGCTTTCTTT

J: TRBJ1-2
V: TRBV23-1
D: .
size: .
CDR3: CASRHLVYYGYTF
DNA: TGCGCCAGCCGCCACCTAGTATACTATGGCTACACCTTC